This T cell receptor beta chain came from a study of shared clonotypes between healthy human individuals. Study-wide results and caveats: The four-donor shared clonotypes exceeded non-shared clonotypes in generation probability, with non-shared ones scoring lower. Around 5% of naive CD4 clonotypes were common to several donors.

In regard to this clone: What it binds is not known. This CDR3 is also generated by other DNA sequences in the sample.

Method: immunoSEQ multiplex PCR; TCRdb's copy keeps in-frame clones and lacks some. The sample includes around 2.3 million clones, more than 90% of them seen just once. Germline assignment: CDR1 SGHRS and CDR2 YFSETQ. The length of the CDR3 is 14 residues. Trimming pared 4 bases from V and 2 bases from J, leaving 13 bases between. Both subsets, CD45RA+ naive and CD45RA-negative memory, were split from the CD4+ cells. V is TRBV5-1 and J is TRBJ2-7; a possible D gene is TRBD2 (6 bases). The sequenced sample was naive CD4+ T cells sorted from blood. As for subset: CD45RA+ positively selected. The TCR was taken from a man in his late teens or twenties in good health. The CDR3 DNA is TGCGCCAGCAGCCCCGGGGGAAGGGCCTACGAGCAGTACTTC. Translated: CASSPGGRAYEQYF.